The clone carrying this T cell receptor beta chain was detected ten times or more. Germline values: CDR1 SGHTA, CDR2 FQGTGA. Trimming took 6 bases from V and 5 from J; bases not matched to a gene: 10. The CDR3 loop spans 15 amino acids. TCRbeta library preparation incorporated unique molecular identifiers. TCRdb re-called the PCR reads through MiXCR, storing one row per CDR3 protein. The sample carries about 230,000 distinct CDR3 sequences, approximately 9.8% recorded once. The data were taken from a study of T-cell reconstitution after alpha-beta-depleted transplantation in children. The input for sequencing was PBMCs from the stem cell graft donor, taken from the stem cell graft. This chain links TRBV7-3 with TRBJ2-1, with 7 bases aligning to TRBD1. The receptor was isolated from a human donor who donated a stem cell graft to a child with SCID. This CDR3 is CASRTTTGRDNEQFF. DNA for the CDR3: TGTGCCAGCAGAACAACGACAGGGCGGGACAATGAGCAGTTCTTC.